The subject of this entry is one T cell receptor (beta chain). Peripheral blood and lesional scalp punch biopsies were taken from alopecia areata patients. Both CD4+ and CD8+ T cells were separated by sorting PBMCs. Germline V lookup: CDR1 LNHDA, CDR2 SQIVND (reference sequence). The CDR3 extends over 16 amino acids. Deletions cut 6 bases from V and 1 base from J, with 18 bases between. The sample originates from a study of CD8+ T cells in alopecia areata. Following extraction, RNA underwent reverse transcription to cDNA, which served as the sequencing template. Using immunoSEQ multiplex PCR, the repertoire was profiled, and TCRdb retains in-frame clones only, with some absent. The sample has approximately 61,000 clones, 90% to 97% seen once.

The chain links TRBV19 to TRBJ1-1, with D maybe TRBD1 (6 bases). Sequenced here: CD8+ T cells sorted from blood, sampled at week 0. The sequence came from a human donor with alopecia areata. This CDR3 reads CASSFLHRAPNTEAFF. The DNA of the CDR3 is TGTGCCAGTAGCTTCCTGCACAGGGCCCCGAACACTGAAGCTTTCTTT.